The source of this T cell receptor (beta chain) is a study of graft-versus-host responses after intestinal transplantation. Turning to the study itself: Recipients across the board were started on anti-thymocyte globulin induction, then kept on tacrolimus and steroids for two to three years.

With V trimmed by 6 bases and J by 5 bases, 6 bases remained unmatched. The CDR3 extends over 14 amino acids. CDR1 is LGHNA, CDR2 YSLEER, per germline. TCRdb's table, derived via immunoSEQ multiplex PCR, lists solely in-frame clones and lacks some. The sample records nearly 20,000 clones, about 89% being singletons. This TCR derives from a human patient who received an intestinal transplant, so some T cells may come from the graft donor. The sequencing here drew on PBMCs, taken 220 to 240 days after intestinal transplant. This chain uses TRBV4-3 with TRBJ1-4; 7 bases match TRBD1. The CDR3 protein is CASSRDSLNEKLFF. The CDR3 DNA is TGCGCCAGCAGTCGGGACAGCTTAAATGAAAAACTGTTTTTT.